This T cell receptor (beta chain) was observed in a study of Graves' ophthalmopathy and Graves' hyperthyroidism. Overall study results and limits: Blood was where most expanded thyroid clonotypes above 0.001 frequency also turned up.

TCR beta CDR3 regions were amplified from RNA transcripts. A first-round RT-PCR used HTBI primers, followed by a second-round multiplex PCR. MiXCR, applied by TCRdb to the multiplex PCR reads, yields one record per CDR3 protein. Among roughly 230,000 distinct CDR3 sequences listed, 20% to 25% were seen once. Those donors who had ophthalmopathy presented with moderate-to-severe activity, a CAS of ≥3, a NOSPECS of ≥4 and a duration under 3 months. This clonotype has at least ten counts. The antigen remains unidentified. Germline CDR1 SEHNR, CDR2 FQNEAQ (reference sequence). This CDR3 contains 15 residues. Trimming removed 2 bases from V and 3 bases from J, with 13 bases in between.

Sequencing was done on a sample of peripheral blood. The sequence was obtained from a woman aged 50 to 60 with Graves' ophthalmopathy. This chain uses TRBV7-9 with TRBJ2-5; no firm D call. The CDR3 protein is CASSLTRALEETQYF. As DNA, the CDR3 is TGTGCCAGCAGCTTAACCCGGGCCCTTGAAGAGACCCAGTACTTC. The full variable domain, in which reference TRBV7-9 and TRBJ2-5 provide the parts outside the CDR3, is DTGVSQNPRHKITKRGQNVTFRCDPISEHNRLYWYRQTLGQGPEFLTYFQNEAQLEKSRLLSDRFSAERPKGSFSTLEIQRTEQGDSAMYLCASSLTRALEETQYFGPGTRLLVL.